This record concerns one T cell receptor beta chain sequence. The junction differs from germline at one of its ends, possibly a read error. The CDR3 length is 18 residues. The V gene's germline CDR1 is SGHRS and CDR2 YFSETQ. The responders that had proliferated, CFSE-low CD3+CD4+ and CD3+CD8+ cells, were sorted after the reaction. This sample stems from a study of graft-versus-host responses after intestinal transplantation. Study summary: Isolated intestinal, liver-intestinal, or multivisceral transplants were what recipients had. Anti-thymocyte globulin was used for induction in all recipients, who then took tacrolimus and steroids for approximately 3 years. The study's findings and limits: High graft-versus-host to host-versus-graft clonal ratios were seen in allografts of patients with graft-donor T cell macrochimerism.

Libraries were prepared by immunoSEQ multiplex PCR; TCRdb keeps only in-frame clonotypes and omits some of them. The repertoire holds about 19,000 clones, with around 35% as singletons. This material consisted of alloreactive CD4+ T cells from a mixed lymphocyte reaction culture, taken before transplantation. Subset defined: CFSE-low proliferating T cells sorted from approximately 6-day pre-transplant mixed lymphocyte reaction (GvH or HvG direction). This clonotype was sampled from a human patient who was an organ donor for intestinal transplantation. The chain uses TRBV5-1 and TRBJ2-3; TRBD2 agrees at 14 bases. The CDR3 DNA follows: TGCACCAGCAGCTCTATGACTAGCGGGAGGGCCGGCACAGATACGCAGTATTTT. Amino acid sequence: CTSSSMTSGRAGTDTQYF. Variable domain in full (rest from reference TRBV5-1 and TRBJ2-3): KAGVTQTPRYLIKTRGQQVTLSCSPISGHRSVSWYQQTPGQGLQFLFEYFSETQRNKGNFPGRFSGRQFSNSRSEMNVSTLELGDSALYLCTSSSMTSGRAGTDTQYFGPGTRLTVL.